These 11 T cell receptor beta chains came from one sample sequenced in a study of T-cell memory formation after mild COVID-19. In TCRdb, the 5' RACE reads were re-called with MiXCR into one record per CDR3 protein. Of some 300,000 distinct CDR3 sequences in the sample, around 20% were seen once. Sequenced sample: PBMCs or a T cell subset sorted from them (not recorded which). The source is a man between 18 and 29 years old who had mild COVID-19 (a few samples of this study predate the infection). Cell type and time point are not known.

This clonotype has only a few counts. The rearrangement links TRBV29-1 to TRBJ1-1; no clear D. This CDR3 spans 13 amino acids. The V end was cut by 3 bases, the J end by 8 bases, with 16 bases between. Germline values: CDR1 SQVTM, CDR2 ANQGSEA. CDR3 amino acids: CSVDVGKTWEAFF. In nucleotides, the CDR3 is TGCAGCGTTGACGTCGGGAAAACATGGGAAGCTTTCTTT.

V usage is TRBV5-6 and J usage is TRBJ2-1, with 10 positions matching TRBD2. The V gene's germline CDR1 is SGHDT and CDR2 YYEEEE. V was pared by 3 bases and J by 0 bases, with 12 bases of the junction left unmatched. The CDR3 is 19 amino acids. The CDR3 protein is CASSSATLAGIGSYNEQFF. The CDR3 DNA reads TGTGCCAGCAGCTCAGCGACACTAGCGGGGATAGGCTCCTACAATGAGCAGTTCTTC.

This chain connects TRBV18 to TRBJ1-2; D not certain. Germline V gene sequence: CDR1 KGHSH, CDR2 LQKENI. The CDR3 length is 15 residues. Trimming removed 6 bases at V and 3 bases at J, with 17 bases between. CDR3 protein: CASSPGNLGYYGYTF. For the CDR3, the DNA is TGTGCCAGCTCTCCCGGAAATCTGGGCTACTATGGCTACACCTTC. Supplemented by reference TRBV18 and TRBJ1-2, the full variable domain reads NAGVMQNPRHLVRRRGQEARLRCSPMKGHSHVYWYRQLPEEGLKFMVYLQKENIIDESGMPKERFSAEFPKEGPSILRIQQVVRGDSAAYFCASSPGNLGYYGYTFGSGTRLTVV.

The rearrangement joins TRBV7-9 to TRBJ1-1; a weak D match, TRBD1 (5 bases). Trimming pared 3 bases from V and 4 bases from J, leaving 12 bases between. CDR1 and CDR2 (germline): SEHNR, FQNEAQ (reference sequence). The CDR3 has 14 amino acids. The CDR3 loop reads CASSFGGVGTEAFF. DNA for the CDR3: TGTGCCAGCAGCTTTGGGGGAGTTGGCACTGAAGCTTTCTTT.

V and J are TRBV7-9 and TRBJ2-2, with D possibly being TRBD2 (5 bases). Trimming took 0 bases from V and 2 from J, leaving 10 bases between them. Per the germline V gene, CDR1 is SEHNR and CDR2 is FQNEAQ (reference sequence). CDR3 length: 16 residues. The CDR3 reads CASSLAAAGNTGELFF. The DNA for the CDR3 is TGTGCCAGCAGCTTAGCAGCGGCGGGTAACACCGGGGAGCTGTTTTTT.

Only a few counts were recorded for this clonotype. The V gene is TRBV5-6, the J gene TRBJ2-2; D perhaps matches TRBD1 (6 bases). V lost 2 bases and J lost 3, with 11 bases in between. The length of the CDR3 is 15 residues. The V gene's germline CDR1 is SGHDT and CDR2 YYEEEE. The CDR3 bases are TGTGCCAGCAGCTTCGGAGCAGGGGACACCGGGGAGCTGTTTTTT. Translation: CASSFGAGDTGELFF. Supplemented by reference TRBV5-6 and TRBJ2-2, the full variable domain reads DAGVTQSPTHLIKTRGQQVTLRCSPKSGHDTVSWYQQALGQGPQFIFQYYEEEERQRGNFPDRFSGHQFPNYSSELNVNALLLGDSALYLCASSFGAGDTGELFFGEGSRLTVL.

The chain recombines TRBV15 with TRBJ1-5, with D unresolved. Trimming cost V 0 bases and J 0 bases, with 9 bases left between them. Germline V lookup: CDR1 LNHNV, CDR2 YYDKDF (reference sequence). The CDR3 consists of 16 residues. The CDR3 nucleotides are TGTGCCACCAGCAGAGATGGGCCAAGTAGCAATCAGCCCCAGCATTTT. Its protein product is CATSRDGPSSNQPQHF.

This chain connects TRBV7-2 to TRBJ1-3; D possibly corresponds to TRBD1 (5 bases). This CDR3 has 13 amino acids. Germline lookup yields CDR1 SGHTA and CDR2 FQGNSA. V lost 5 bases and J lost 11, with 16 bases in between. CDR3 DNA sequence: TGTGCCAGCAGCAGAGGGGAAGGGAGGCCCATATATTTT. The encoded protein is CASSRGEGRPIYF.

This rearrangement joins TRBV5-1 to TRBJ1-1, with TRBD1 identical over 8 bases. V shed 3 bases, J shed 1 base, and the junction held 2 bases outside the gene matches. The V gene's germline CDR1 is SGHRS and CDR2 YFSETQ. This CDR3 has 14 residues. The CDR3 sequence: CASSWTGSNTEAFF. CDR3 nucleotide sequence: TGCGCCAGCAGCTGGACAGGGTCGAACACTGAAGCTTTCTTT.

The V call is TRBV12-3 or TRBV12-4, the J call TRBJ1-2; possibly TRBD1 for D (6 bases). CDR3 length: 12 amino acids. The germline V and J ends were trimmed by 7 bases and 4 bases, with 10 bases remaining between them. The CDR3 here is CASTQQGYGYTF. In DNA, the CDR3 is TGTGCCAGCACTCAACAGGGCTATGGCTACACCTTC.

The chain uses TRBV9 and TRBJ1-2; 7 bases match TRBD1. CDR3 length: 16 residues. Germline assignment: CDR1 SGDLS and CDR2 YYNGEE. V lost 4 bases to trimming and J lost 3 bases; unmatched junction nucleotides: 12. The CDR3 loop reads CASSPGGQVPHYGYTF. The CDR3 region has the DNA TGTGCCAGCAGCCCCGGCGGACAGGTCCCTCACTATGGCTACACCTTC.